In its sample, the clone carrying this T cell receptor beta chain was seen a few times. The target antigen is unknown. The source of the sample is a study of T cell repertoires in cytomegalovirus infection. TCRdb passed the reads through MiXCR, listing each CDR3 protein once. The sample consists of fewer than 1,000,000 distinct CDR3 sequences, around 29% of them appearing once. The CDR3 length is 15 residues. With 1 base removed from V and 4 bases from J, the gap between germline ends came to 13 bases. Germline V gene sequence: CDR1 SGHVS, CDR2 FNYEAQ. V usage is TRBV7-6 and J usage is TRBJ1-2; the D gene is possibly TRBD1 (6 bases). This clonotype was sampled from a human donor in good health (CMV status not recorded). Some clones in this sample may be carry-over from other donors' samples. The sequenced sample was cultured CD8+ T cells from PBMCs, obtained from culture after CMV antigen stimulation. The CDR3 sequence: CASSLGRGPAYGYTF. CDR3 sequence (DNA): TGTGCCAGCAGCTTAGGTCGGGGGCCGGCCTATGGCTACACCTTC. Full variable domain (rest looked up from reference TRBV7-6 and TRBJ1-2): GAGVSQSPRYKVTKRGQDVALRCDPISGHVSLYWYRQALGQGPEFLTYFNYEAQQDKSGLPNDRFSAERPEGSISTLTIQRTEQRDSAMYRCASSLGRGPAYGYTFGSGTRLTVV.